This TCR beta chain was sequenced for a study of T cell therapy after organ transplantation (dated by TCRdb to about 2019). As for the study more broadly: Therapy products were autologous CMV-specific T cells expanded in vitro for around 14 days with a peptide pool of 30 HLA class I and II CMV epitopes. Each patient got up to 6 T cell doses, given every 2 weeks, and was then monitored for around 28 weeks after finishing therapy. Of the roughly 10 patients, eight were classified as clinical responders and two were classified as nonresponders. Patients received a median of 1.92 x 10^8 CMV-specific T cells across 2 to 6 intravenous infusions. Blood samples for the long-term post-therapy time point were taken 20 to 29 weeks after therapy ended. An open-label phase I trial of autologous CMV-specific adoptive T cell therapy in solid-organ transplant recipients was the basis for the study, which was a follow-up TRBV repertoire analysis. Of the roughly 11 patients, only 7 or 8 had long-term post-therapy samples available.

Using the immunoSEQ two-step, bias-controlled multiplex PCR assay, TRB CDR3 regions were amplified from genomic DNA. An Illumina NextSeq 500 was used to sequence the CDR3 libraries. From the authors' description of their analysis: The immunoSEQ Analyzer platform was used for initial alignment and bioinformatics, including bias normalization against synthetic CDR3 analogs. Annotation of V, D and J genes followed the definitions in the IMGT database. Additional TRBV analyses were carried out with default settings in VDJtools version 1.1.10 and the R package tcR version 2.2.1.11. For the GLIPH analysis, version 1.0 was run with default settings. Significant clonotype frequency changes were tested by 2-sided binomial test with Benjamini-Hochberg correction (alpha = 0.01) in CDR3 sequences with at least 5 reads. In TCRdb, the immuneACCESS table is reduced to in-frame sequences with V and J assigned. These tables do not hold every clone; where another copy was compared, an unresolved V gene accounts for under half, and the others remain unexplained. V and J calls and clone size are those listed in that table; D and trimming were worked out from the DNA. The sample table contains about 15,000 clones; only one count was recorded for approximately 83% of them. The top ten clonotypes cover 31% of the sample.

Interpreted using the paper, the time point label stands for: 20-29 weeks after completion of therapy. The patients had received solid-organ transplants and had drug-resistant/recurrent cytomegalovirus. Ten of the trial participants were picked for repertoire analysis depending on whether post-therapy peripheral blood mononuclear cells were available. Viable CD3+CD8+CD4- lymphocytes were isolated from PBMCs by sorting on a BD FACSAria III. Genomic DNA was extracted from sorted cells with the Qiagen DNeasy Kit. The CDR3 spans 13 residues, from the cysteine through the phenylalanine. The entry retains the CDR3 DNA only, 39 bases that are in frame from base 1. Taken from the germline V gene (reference sequence), the CDR1 and CDR2 loops are PRHDT and FYEKMQ. V is shortened by 5 bases, J by 1 base, and the region joining them spans 8 bases. The study at large found these results: Nonresponders showed marked pretherapy clonal expansions with minimal repertoire change after therapy. Post-therapy reconstitution appeared to include both transferred clonotypes and endogenous clonotypes not detected in the therapy products. The small number of expansions detected in nonresponders may reflect reduced sample coverage resulting from poor CD8+ T cell yield. Because the cohort was small, confounders such as concurrent antirejection and antiviral medications could not be assessed. The fold change in CD8 clonality after therapy was inversely correlated with pretherapy clonality, which suggests that less biased repertoires were more open to remodeling.

With regard to this clone: The antigen it binds to is not known. Base-call qualities are not available, and no considerably larger clone is one nucleotide away.

The source of this sequence is a human patient who had received a solid organ transplant and had CMV disease. After transplantation, some T cells may belong to the graft donor instead of the recipient. In this chain, TRBV13 is recombined with TRBJ1-1; the D gene cannot be resolved reliably. Here the sequenced sample was CD8+ T cells from blood, taken after autologous CMV-specific T cell therapy. The DNA sequence follows: TGTGCCAGCAGCCCCTTCTCGAACACTGAAGCTTTCTTT. It translates as CASSPFSNTEAFF.